Presented here are 17 T cell receptor beta chains from one specimen sequenced in a study of blood T cell repertoires in COVID-19 (TCRdb year 2020). Library preparation used the immunoSEQ multiplex PCR assay. The table comes from immuneACCESS by way of TCRdb, which keeps in-frame sequences with V and J called. Part of the clones is missing from these tables; in studies checked, under half for an unresolved V gene and the rest for unknown reasons. The sample table holds about 98,000 clones, of which roughly 80% were seen once. About 9.6% of the sample belongs to the ten largest clones. Sequenced sample: peripheral blood. These receptors all come from a man aged 60-69 years with active or convalescent COVID-19.

In its sample, this clone was seen a few times. This chain uses TRBV7-9 with TRBJ1-3; possible D gene TRBD1, 5 bases. The germline CDR1 and CDR2 sequences are SEHNR and FQNEAQ (reference sequence). CDR3 length: 16 residues. Trimming pared 5 bases from V and 4 bases from J, leaving 18 bases between. The DNA for the CDR3 is TGTGCCAGCAGCCCCTGGACATCCCCACTCGGAAACACCATATATTTT. Translated: CASSPWTSPLGNTIYF.

J is TRBJ1-3 and V is TRBV5-4, with D maybe TRBD1 (6 bases). V lost 0 bases and J lost 4, with 11 bases in between. The CDR3 is 15 residues long. The germline V gene encodes CDR1 SGHNT and CDR2 YYREEE (reference sequence). The CDR3 sequence: CASSLDTGQGNTIYF. The CDR3 DNA reads as TGTGCCAGCAGCTTGGACACAGGGCAAGGAAACACCATATATTTT.

The V and J genes are TRBV3-1 (or the pseudogene TRBV3-2) and TRBJ2-1, with 9 bases that match TRBD2. V lost 8 bases to trimming and J lost 4 bases; unmatched junction nucleotides: 6. Germline CDR1 and CDR2: LGHDT and YNNKEL (reference sequence). The CDR3 has 14 residues. This chain's CDR3 is CASETSGKYNEQFF. CDR3 nucleotide sequence: TGTGCCAGCGAGACTAGCGGAAAATACAATGAGCAGTTCTTC.

The CDR3 nucleotides are TGTGCCAGCAGCCACACGGGCGGGGAGCTGTTTTTT. As protein: CASSHTGGELFF. V and J are TRBV3-1 (or the pseudogene TRBV3-2) and TRBJ2-2; D gene ambiguous. The CDR3 runs 12 residues. With 3 bases removed from V and 7 bases from J, the gap between germline ends came to 6 bases. Germline V CDR1 and CDR2: LGHDT, YNNKEL (reference sequence).

In this sample, this clone turned up once. The chain combines TRBV28 with TRBJ2-7; D gene unclear. The CDR3 sequence is 15 residues long. CDR1 is MDHEN, CDR2 SYDVKM, per germline. Trimming took 5 bases from V and 2 from J, leaving 16 bases between them. The CDR3 DNA reads as TGTGCCAGCAGTCCCTCGCCTATAGAAACCTACGAGCAGTACGTC. It encodes CASSPSPIETYEQYV.

The V gene is TRBV11-2, the J gene TRBJ1-1; D uncertain. The CDR3 covers 12 residues. The V and J ends lost 2 bases and 5 bases respectively, with 6 bases between them. Germline V CDR1 and CDR2: SGHAT, FQNNGV. DNA of the CDR3: TGTGCCAGCAGCTTACGCCGGACTGAAGCTTTCTTT. It specifies CASSLRRTEAFF.

V is TRBV21-1 and J is TRBJ2-2; the table assigns TRBD2, which was not confirmed against the DNA. TRBV21-1 is a pseudogene. The CDR3 has 18 amino acids. CDR3 sequence (DNA): TGTGCCAGCCTGTATCGGGACTATGGGAACCAGAACACCGGGGAGCTGTTTTTT. Residues: CASLYRDYGNQNTGELFF.

The rearrangement links TRBV7-7 to TRBJ2-6; a weak D match, TRBD2 (7 bases). Germline V gene data show CDR1 as SSHAT and CDR2 as FNYEAQ (reference sequence). The CDR3 is 18 residues long. The CDR3 DNA reads as TGTGCTAGCCCCCCGAAGGGCGGGGGCTTCTCTGGGGCCAACGTCCTGACTTTC. This gives the protein CASPPKGGGFSGANVLTF.

This chain connects TRBV28 to TRBJ1-5, with TRBD1 identical over 9 bases. CDR1 and CDR2 from the germline V gene are MDHEN and SYDVKM. The CDR3 runs 14 residues. Losses at the gene ends were 4 bases for V and 6 bases for J; bases not matched to a gene: 4. The CDR3 nucleotides are TGTGCCAGCAGTTCACAGGGGGCTGGTCAGCCCCAGCATTTT. It codes for CASSSQGAGQPQHF.

In this sample, this clone turned up once. The chain links TRBV10-3 to TRBJ2-3; 10 positions match TRBD1. Germline V CDR1 and CDR2: ENHRY, SYGVKD. V gave up 4 bases and J gave up 3 bases; unmatched junction bases: 1. The CDR3 spans 14 residues. DNA of the CDR3: TGTGCCATCAGTGGGACAGGGGGAACAGATACGCAGTATTTT. Amino acids: CAISGTGGTDTQYF.

The chain combines TRBV19 with TRBJ1-2; 7 bases line up with TRBD1. The CDR3 contains 14 residues. The V gene end was trimmed by 4 bases and the J gene end by 0 bases; junction bases not matched to a gene: 2. Germline CDR1 is LNHDA and CDR2 is SQIVND (reference sequence). The CDR3 here is CASSNQGANYGYTF. The CDR3 region has the DNA TGTGCCAGTAGTAACCAGGGGGCTAACTATGGCTACACCTTC.

The chain joins TRBV5-6 to TRBJ1-1, with 7 bases that match TRBD1. V shed 4 bases and J 0 bases; nucleotides not matched to a gene: 9. The CDR3 totals 16 residues. From germline, CDR1 is SGHDT and CDR2 YYEEEE. CDR3 region: CASSAPTGVLNTEAFF. The CDR3 DNA reads TGTGCCAGCAGCGCGCCAACAGGGGTTCTGAACACTGAAGCTTTCTTT. Full variable domain (missing parts from reference TRBV5-6 and TRBJ1-1): DAGVTQSPTHLIKTRGQQVTLRCSPKSGHDTVSWYQQALGQGPQFIFQYYEEEERQRGNFPDRFSGHQFPNYSSELNVNALLLGDSALYLCASSAPTGVLNTEAFFGQGTRLTVV.

This clone occurred many times. The chain carries TRBV28 and TRBJ1-2; the match to TRBD1 covers 12 bases. V lost 5 bases to trimming and J lost 7 bases; unmatched junction nucleotides: 8. The CDR3 contains 15 residues. Germline V gives CDR1 MDHEN, CDR2 SYDVKM. The CDR3 coding sequence is TGTGCCAGCAGTGCCCCGGGACAGGGGGCGATTGGCTACACCTTC. Its translation is CASSAPGQGAIGYTF.

The chain recombines TRBV15 with TRBJ2-1; D call uncertain. The V and J ends lost 6 bases and 6 bases respectively, with 15 bases between them. CDR1 LNHNV and CDR2 YYDKDF come from the germline V gene (reference sequence). This CDR3 has 14 residues. The CDR3 is CATRSGKNINEQFF. The CDR3 DNA sequence: TGTGCCACCAGATCAGGCAAAAATATCAATGAGCAGTTCTTC.

Concerning this clone: Germline and junction disagree at one end, which may indicate a read error. This chain uses TRBV2 with TRBJ1-5, with 9 bases that match TRBD1. The germline V gene has CDR1 SNHLY and CDR2 FYNNEI. The CDR3 covers 16 residues. For the CDR3, the DNA is TGTGCCAGCAGCGAAGTACCCGGGACAGGGTACCAGCCCCAGCATTTT. It yields the protein CASSEVPGTGYQPQHF.

The chain has TRBV18 and TRBJ2-3; TRBD2 matches at 8 bases. Losses at the gene ends were 3 bases for V and 3 bases for J; bases not matched to a gene: 11. The CDR3 is 17 residues long. Germline V lookup: CDR1 KGHSH, CDR2 LQKENI. The chain's CDR3 is CASSPLRSGGPTDTQYF. The CDR3 DNA follows: TGTGCCAGCTCACCCCTTCGCTCGGGAGGGCCGACAGATACGCAGTATTTT.

The rearrangement uses TRBV19 and TRBJ1-5; D is ambiguous. The CDR3 covers 15 residues. Germline assignment: CDR1 LNHDA and CDR2 SQIVND (reference sequence). V lost 10 bases and J lost 0, with 16 bases in between. As DNA, the CDR3 is TGTGCCACCACCTTACACGCAAATAGCAATCAGCCCCAGCATTTT. The encoded protein is CATTLHANSNQPQHF.